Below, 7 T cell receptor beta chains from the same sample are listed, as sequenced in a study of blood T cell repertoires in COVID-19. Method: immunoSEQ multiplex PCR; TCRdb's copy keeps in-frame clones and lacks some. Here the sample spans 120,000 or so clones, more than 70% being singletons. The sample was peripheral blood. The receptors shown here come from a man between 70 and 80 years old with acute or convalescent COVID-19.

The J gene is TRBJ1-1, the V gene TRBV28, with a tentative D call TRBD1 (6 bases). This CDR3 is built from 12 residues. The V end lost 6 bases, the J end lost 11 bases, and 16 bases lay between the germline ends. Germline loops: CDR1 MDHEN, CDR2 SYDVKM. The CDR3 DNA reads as TGTGCCAGCAGCCAAGGGGGAAGAAGCGCTTTCTTT. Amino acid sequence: CASSQGGRSAFF.

CDR3: CASSFHRTAPEAFF. The CDR3 coding sequence is TGTGCCAGCAGCTTCCACAGAACTGCCCCTGAAGCTTTCTTT. The V and J genes are TRBV11-2 and TRBJ1-1; D remains unclear. In germline, CDR1 is SGHAT, CDR2 FQNNGV. Trimming took 3 bases from V and 6 from J, leaving 14 bases between them. There are 14 residues in the CDR3.

Written as DNA, the CDR3 is TGCGCCAGCAGTCGACAGGGTGGCAATCAGCCCCAGCATTTT. This codes for CASSRQGGNQPQHF. The chain uses TRBV10-1 and TRBJ1-5; 7 bases map to TRBD1. J lost 2 bases, V lost 5 bases, and 3 bases had no gene match. The CDR3 runs 14 residues. The V gene's germline CDR1 is WNHNN and CDR2 SYGVQD (reference sequence).

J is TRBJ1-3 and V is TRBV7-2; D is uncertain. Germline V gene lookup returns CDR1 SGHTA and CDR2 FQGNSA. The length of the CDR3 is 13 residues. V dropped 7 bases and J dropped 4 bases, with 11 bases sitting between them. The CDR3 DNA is TGTGCCAGCAAGCGGGCCATAGGAAACACCATATATTTT. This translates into CASKRAIGNTIYF.

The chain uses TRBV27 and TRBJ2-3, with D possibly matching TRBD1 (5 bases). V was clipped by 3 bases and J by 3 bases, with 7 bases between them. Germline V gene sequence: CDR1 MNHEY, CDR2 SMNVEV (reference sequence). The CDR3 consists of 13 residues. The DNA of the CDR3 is TGTGCCAGCAGTTTTCGACAGACAGATACGCAGTATTTT. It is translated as CASSFRQTDTQYF.

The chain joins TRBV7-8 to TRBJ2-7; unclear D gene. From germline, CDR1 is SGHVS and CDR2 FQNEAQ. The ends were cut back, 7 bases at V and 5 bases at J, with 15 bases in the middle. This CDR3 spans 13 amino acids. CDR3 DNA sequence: TGTGCCAGCACGGAACTCCTTGGAGACGAGCAGTACTTC. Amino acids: CASTELLGDEQYF.

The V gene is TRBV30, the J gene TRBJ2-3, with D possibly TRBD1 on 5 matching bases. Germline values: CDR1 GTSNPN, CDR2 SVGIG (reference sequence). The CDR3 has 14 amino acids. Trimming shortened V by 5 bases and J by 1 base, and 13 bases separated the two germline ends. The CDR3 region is CAWVGALRTDTQYF. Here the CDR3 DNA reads TGTGCCTGGGTTGGGGCACTCCGCACAGATACGCAGTATTTT.